This TCR beta chain is drawn from a study of control samples from healthy donors and cancer patients. TCRdb's copy holds only in-frame clones and misses some; the assay was immunoSEQ multiplex PCR. The sample has approximately 170,000 clones, 90% to 95% seen once. This sequence was found in a woman in her 30s in good health. The source material was blood.

CDR3 in DNA: TGTGCCAGCAGACCAACAGGAACTCAGCCCCAGCATTTT. Protein sequence: CASRPTGTQPQHF. The chain is built from TRBV12-3 or TRBV12-4 and TRBJ1-5; weak D call: TRBD1 (5 bases). The CDR3 is 13 residues long. The V and J ends lost 6 bases and 6 bases respectively, with 12 bases between them.